This entry concerns a single T cell receptor beta chain. Measured with immunoSEQ multiplex PCR; TCRdb has only the in-frame clones, and not every one. The data show under 30,000 clones, roughly 91% seen once. This entry comes from a study of T cell changes during pregnancy in multiple sclerosis. CDR1 and CDR2 from the germline V gene are SGHTA and FQGNSA. Trimming stripped 1 base from V and 11 bases from J, with 17 bases between. The CDR3 runs 14 residues. V and J are TRBV7-2 and TRBJ1-1; D is perhaps TRBD1 (6 bases). The sample here was CD4+ T cells from peripheral blood mononuclear cells, taken after pregnancy. The receptor's source is a female donor with multiple sclerosis, enrolled in a pregnancy study. The CDR3 DNA follows: TGTGCCAGCAGCTTAGTCGGCCTGGGACATGGGGCTTTCTTT. Translating it yields CASSLVGLGHGAFF.